The source of this TCR beta chain is a study of CD8 T cells in ankylosing spondylitis. Scientists made TCR beta libraries using quantitative 5'-RACE with molecular barcodes. TCRdb processed the 5' RACE reads anew with MiXCR; each CDR3 protein has one entry. The sample records 330,000 or so distinct CDR3 sequences, 7% to 9% being singletons. Comment on this clonotype: The target antigen is unknown.

Germline V gene sequence: CDR1 SGHDN, CDR2 FVKESK. V dropped 6 bases and J dropped 8 bases, with 19 bases sitting between them. This CDR3 has 14 residues. Study-level results: According to the report, clones linked to the disease were significantly enriched in matched synovial fluid samples taken from ankylosing spondylitis patients. Blood from ankylosing spondylitis patients appeared to carry a characteristic roughly eight-variant TCR beta motif. Prior literature has documented some motif variants in synovial fluid and blood from reactive arthritis. Within peripheral blood, clones linked to disease were CD8+ and relatively rare.

The receptor's source is a male donor with ankylosing spondylitis. The sequencing sample was made of blood, either unsorted or a sorted T cell fraction (not recorded which). The gene calls are TRBV14 and TRBJ1-1; D may be TRBD1 (5 bases). CDR3 nucleotide sequence: TGTGCCAGCAGTCACATCGGGTTCGAGGGGGAAGCTTTCTTT. Encoded protein: CASSHIGFEGEAFF. The full variable domain, in which reference TRBV14 and TRBJ1-1 provide the parts outside the CDR3, is EAGVTQFPSHSVIEKGQTVTLRCDPISGHDNLYWYRRVMGKEIKFLLHFVKESKQDESGMPNNRFLAERTGGTYSTLKVQPAELEDSGVYFCASSHIGFEGEAFFGQGTRLTVV.